This T cell receptor (beta chain) was captured in a study of molecular identifiers for immune sequencing clone quantification (dated by TCRdb to the late 2010s). Background on the whole study: In a replicate experiment, RNA from about 19,000 or 110,000 naive CD8 T cells was split into five aliquots, four of which were sequenced. CD8 T cells were used in a methods study to benchmark molecular-identifier clustering-based TCR repertoire sequencing (MIDCIRS) and TCR RNA copy counting.

Overall results and qualifications from the work: Highly expanded clone sizes could be underestimated because identical TCR molecules may share a barcode. When barcode sub-clustering was left out, chimeric consensus sequences inflated TCR diversity, with chimeras reaching as high as 47%. Modeling gave about 3.3 recovered TCR RNA copies per cell versus around 9.9 by digital PCR, implying around 33% capture efficiency. Naive libraries contained spiked-in Jurkat TCR RNA (roughly ten copies' worth), which is not part of the donor repertoire. A single cell's worth of spiked-in Jurkat TCR RNA was reported detectable even among about 1.1 million naive CD8 T cells. Clones above 20 RNA copies held over 99% of molecules in CMV-specific effector cells but under 1% in naive cells.

Libraries of naive CD8 T cells were generated from around 20,000 to 1,000,000 sorted cells, with 10%, 30% or 50% of the purified RNA used. Naive CD8 T cells were FACS-sorted as CD8+CD4-CCR7+CD45RA+ on a BD FACSAria II into RLT Plus buffer. Approximately eleven TCR copies' worth of Jurkat RNA were spiked into about 20,000-1,000,000 naive CD8 T cell samples to test detection sensitivity. Enrichment of CD8 T cells was performed with RosetteSep CD8+ T Cell Enrichment Cocktail and Ficoll-Paque, after which ACK red cell lysis was carried out. In its sample, this clonotype was seen many times. It has no known antigen specificity. Per-nucleotide qualities are absent, and no much larger clonotype sits a single base away. Library construction relied on PCR. For sequencing, an Illumina HiSeq 4000 was employed. Bulk TCR libraries were generated as previously described, with the TCR primers listed in Table S5 used. Purification of total RNA was performed with the Qiagen AllPrep DNA/RNA kit. Before analysis, reads from multiple sequencing runs of one library were combined. The study's processing was this. Only reads with exact TCR constant sequence were kept, trimmed to 150 nt, and grouped by their 12-nt molecular barcodes. Reads in each barcode group were sub-clustered using a 15% Levenshtein threshold, and a quality-weighted consensus sequence was built for each RNA molecule. Non-functional sequences were discarded, and so were lower-count sequences lying one edit away from another sequence. Barcode sub-clusters with fewer than 20% of the maximum read count were removed, based on fitting two negative binomial distributions. TCRdb reworked the public reads: Q25 trimming with fastp, MiXCR clone assembly, productive beta chains retained. Rows matching on CDR3 protein sequence are summarized as one entry with the most common DNA and genes. Clone size and V and J calls follow TCRdb, not the original study. The sample yields about 640,000 distinct CDR3 sequences; about 20% were counted once. Jointly, the top ten make up roughly 0.85% of the sample.

Spanning cysteine to phenylalanine, the CDR3 consists of 14 amino acids. Only the CDR3 part of the read is kept: 42 bases, read in frame from the first base. In the germline V gene, CDR1 corresponds to MGHRA and CDR2 to YSYEKL. V sheds 0 bases and J sheds 3 bases, leaving 7 bases between their ends. Rearrangement joined TRBV4-1 to TRBJ2-3; too little of a D gene remains to name it. The material sequenced was naive CD8+ T cells from blood, with Jurkat cell RNA spiked in. The cell subset or site label for this specimen denotes: FACS-sorted CD8+CD4-CCR7+CD45RA+ naive T cells. The TCR sequence derives from a human donor in good health. Some libraries in this study had Jurkat cell RNA spiked in. The CDR3 is CASSQEVPTDTQYF. The nucleotides are TGCGCCAGCAGCCAAGAGGTGCCAACAGATACGCAGTATTTT.